Here is one TCR beta chain with its context. These data originate in a study of cytomegalovirus exposure and HLA in healthy donors. 60 Vbeta and 13 Jbeta primers were used in PCR. Generated by immunoSEQ multiplex PCR, the TCRdb table keeps only in-frame clones and is missing some. The table has 110,000 or so clones, around 66% seen once. The sequencing input was PBMCs. This sequence was found in a man between 18 and 29 years old in good health and CMV-seropositive.

CDR3 amino acids: CASSPTGGTDTQYF. The CDR3 DNA is TGTGCCAGCAGTCCCACGGGGGGCACAGATACGCAGTATTTT. The chain recombines TRBV28 with TRBJ2-3; D might be TRBD2 (6 bases). This CDR3 is built from 14 residues. Deletions cut 5 bases from V and 1 base from J, with 10 bases between. Germline V gene sequence: CDR1 MDHEN, CDR2 SYDVKM.